What follows describes a single TCR beta chain. As yet, its antigen is unknown. These data belong to a study of cytomegalovirus exposure and HLA in healthy donors. Whole-study findings and limits: Later, an analysis showed that TCR beta chains associated with HLA were more clonally expanded than others that were equally common. Cytomegalovirus-associated status was assigned to fewer than 200 TCR beta chains. Several top significant clusters appeared, in a later analysis, to be linked to common viral pathogens.

The primer mix had 60 Vbeta and 13 Jbeta primers. In the original analysis: A later analysis tallied 87 million or so unique TCR beta chains, around 9.9 million of them shared. Clones were sequenced by immunoSEQ multiplex PCR, and TCRdb holds only the in-frame ones, with some missing. The V and J calls and clone size were taken over from that table, and D and trimming were inferred from the DNA. Seen here are approximately 170,000 clones, roughly 80% observed once, and the top ten hold less than 3%. The germline V gene has CDR1 SGHNT and CDR2 YYREEE (reference sequence). CDR3 length: 15 amino acids. Trimming left V 4 bases short and J 0 bases short, with 11 bases between.

Material: PBMCs. This sequence originates from a male donor in good health and CMV-seronegative. V usage is TRBV5-4 and J usage is TRBJ1-3; D remains unclear. CDR3 bases: TGTGCCAGCAGCCAGGACTCCAGCTCTGGAAACACCATATATTTT. It yields the protein CASSQDSSSGNTIYF. Using reference TRBV5-4 and TRBJ1-3 for the parts outside the CDR3, the full variable domain is ETGVTQSPTHLIKTRGQQVTLRCSSQSGHNTVSWYQQALGQGPQFIFQYYREEENGRGNFPPRFSGLQFPNYSSELNVNALELDDSALYLCASSQDSSSGNTIYFGEGSWLTVV.